These 6 T cell receptor beta chains came from one sample sequenced in a study of CXCR3-negative and CXCR3-positive naive CD8 T cells. The TRB cDNA libraries were prepared by 5' RACE with UMI labels. Using the 5' RACE reads, TCRdb records one entry per CDR3 protein without DNA. The sample's table shows fewer than 95,000 distinct CDR3 sequences. The sequenced sample was naive CXCR3- CD8+ T cells from blood. Indicated subset: CD45RO-CCR7+CD27+CD95- naive CD8+ T cells lacking CXCR3 (TNR3-). Receptors were obtained from a human donor in good health. Some clones in this sample may be carry-over from other donors' samples.

The chain has TRBV7-9 and TRBJ1-1; no DNA is available, so the TRBD1 call from TCRdb remains unchecked. The CDR3 length is 15 residues. Germline assignment: CDR1 SEHNR and CDR2 FQNEAQ (reference sequence). CDR3 loop: CASSSRQGINTEAFF.

This chain connects TRBV29-1 to TRBJ2-7. Germline CDR1 and CDR2: SQVTM and ANQGSEA. The CDR3 contains 13 residues. The CDR3 reads CSVLLASSYEQYF.

This sequence joins TRBV5-6 and TRBJ2-3. Germline CDR1 and CDR2: SGHDT and YYEEEE. The CDR3 runs 15 residues. The CDR3 here is CASSRFSAVKDTQYF.

This sequence joins TRBV12-3 or TRBV12-4 and TRBJ2-3; the TRBD2 assignment by TCRdb is unverifiable without DNA. The CDR3 has 15 amino acids. The CDR3 spells CASSLGGLRTDTQYF.

This sequence joins TRBV5-6 and TRBJ1-5; TCRdb calls TRBD1, which cannot be checked without DNA. This CDR3 region has 16 residues. CDR1 is SGHDT, CDR2 YYEEEE, per germline. This CDR3 is CASSFSTGGGNQPQHF. Full variable domain (remainder filled in from reference TRBV5-6 and TRBJ1-5): DAGVTQSPTHLIKTRGQQVTLRCSPKSGHDTVSWYQQALGQGPQFIFQYYEEEERQRGNFPDRFSGHQFPNYSSELNVNALLLGDSALYLCASSFSTGGGNQPQHFGDGTRLSIL.

The V and J genes are TRBV29-1 and TRBJ2-7; without DNA, the TCRdb call of TRBD1 cannot be checked. From germline, CDR1 is SQVTM and CDR2 ANQGSEA. CDR3 size: 14 residues. CDR3 sequence reads: CSVAGTGESYEQYF.